This TCR beta chain was sequenced during a study of control samples from healthy donors and cancer patients. CDR1 is MNHNY and CDR2 is SVGAGI in the germline V gene (reference sequence). The CDR3 runs 13 residues. The ends were cut back, 2 bases at V and 6 bases at J, with 7 bases in the middle. Libraries were prepared by immunoSEQ multiplex PCR; TCRdb keeps only in-frame clonotypes and omits some of them. The repertoire consists of approximately 79,000 clones, with 89% occurring once and the leading ten covering under 7.5%. Sequencing was performed on blood. The receptor's source is a man over 45 in good health. V is TRBV6-6 and J is TRBJ2-2; no firm D call. The CDR3, as DNA: TGTGCCAGCAGTTACCTGATTGCCGGGGAGCTGTTTTTT. Translated, it gives CASSYLIAGELFF.